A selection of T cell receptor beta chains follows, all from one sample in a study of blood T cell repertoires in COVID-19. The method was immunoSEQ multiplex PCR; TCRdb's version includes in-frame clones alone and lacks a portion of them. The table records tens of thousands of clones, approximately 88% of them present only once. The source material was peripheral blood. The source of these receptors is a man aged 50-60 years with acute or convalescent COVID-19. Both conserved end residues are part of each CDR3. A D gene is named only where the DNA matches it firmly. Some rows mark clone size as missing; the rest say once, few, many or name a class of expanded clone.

CASSEISVGSRFF	TGTGCCAGCAGTGAAATTAGCGTCGGGAGTAGGTTCTTC	-	TRBJ2-1	TRBV6-1	-	13
CASRGTGKKNEQYF	TGTGCCAGCAGAGGGACAGGGAAAAAGAACGAGCAGTACTTC	-	TRBJ2-7	TRBV5-6	TRBD1	14
CASSPPGTSGGTNTGELFF	TGTGCCAGCAGCCCCCCCGGGACTAGCGGGGGAACGAACACCGGGGAGCTGTTTTTT	-	TRBJ2-2	TRBV7-6	TRBD2	19
CASSPGPQESSYNEQFF	TGTGCCAGCAGCCCCGGACCACAGGAGTCCTCCTACAATGAGCAGTTCTTC	-	TRBJ2-1	TRBV7-3	-	17
CSVDRQDECMNSNQPQHF	TGCAGCGTTGATCGACAGGATGAATGTATGAATAGCAATCAGCCCCAGCATTTT	once	TRBJ1-5	TRBV29-1	-	18
CASSPQRDNYGYTF	TGTGCCAGCAGCCCCCAGAGGGATAACTATGGCTACACCTTC	-	TRBJ1-2	TRBV3-1/TRBV3-2	-	14
CASSWAGGDSYEQYF	TGTGCCAGCAGCTGGGCCGGGGGGGATTCCTACGAGCAGTACTTC	-	TRBJ2-7	TRBV5-4	TRBD2	15
CASSIGSGRQPQHF	TGTGCCAGTAGTATAGGGTCAGGGCGACAGCCCCAGCATTTT	-	TRBJ1-5	TRBV19	-	14
CSVEDTRATVQETQYF	TGCAGCGTTGAAGATACTCGAGCGACAGTCCAAGAGACCCAGTACTTC	-	TRBJ2-5	TRBV29-1	-	16
CASRKGVGELFF	TGCGCCAGCAGGAAAGGAGTCGGGGAGCTGTTTTTT	-	TRBJ2-2	TRBV4-1	-	12
CASSLGSGGYNEQFF	TGCGCCAGCAGCTTGGGGAGCGGGGGTTACAATGAGCAGTTCTTC	-	TRBJ2-1	TRBV5-1	TRBD2	15
CSVETGGRSQPQHF	TGCAGCGTTGAAACAGGGGGCCGAAGTCAGCCCCAGCATTTT	-	TRBJ1-5	TRBV29-1	TRBD1	14
CASRRFPDQPQHF	TGTGCCAGCAGACGTTTCCCGGATCAGCCCCAGCATTTT	-	TRBJ1-5	TRBV12-3/TRBV12-4	-	13
CASSPTQWDRGMGDYGYTF	TGTGCCAGCAGTCCCACCCAGTGGGACAGGGGCATGGGTGACTATGGCTACACCTTC	-	TRBJ1-2	TRBV6-6	TRBD1	19
CASSLPGSEAFF	TGCGCCAGCAGCTTGCCAGGGTCTGAAGCTTTCTTT	-	TRBJ1-1	TRBV5-1	-	12
CASSIGGRAGNTIYF	TGTGCCAGTAGTATAGGAGGCAGAGCTGGAAACACCATATATTTT	-	TRBJ1-3	TRBV19	-	15
CASSPLETQYF	TGTGCCAGCAGCCCCCTGGAGACCCAGTACTTC	-	TRBJ2-5	TRBV6-5	-	11
CASRKGLAGSYNEQFF	TGTGCCAGCAGAAAAGGCCTAGCGGGATCCTACAATGAGCAGTTCTTC	-	TRBJ2-1	TRBV5-6	TRBD2	16
CASSPTPSVGNEQFF	TGTGCCAGCAGCCCGACCCCCAGCGTTGGAAATGAGCAGTTCTTC	-	TRBJ2-1	TRBV9	-	15
CASSQVPGQGLRNYGYTF	TGCGCCAGCAGCCAGGTGCCGGGACAGGGACTCCGAAACTATGGCTACACCTTC	once	TRBJ1-2	TRBV4-1	TRBD1	18